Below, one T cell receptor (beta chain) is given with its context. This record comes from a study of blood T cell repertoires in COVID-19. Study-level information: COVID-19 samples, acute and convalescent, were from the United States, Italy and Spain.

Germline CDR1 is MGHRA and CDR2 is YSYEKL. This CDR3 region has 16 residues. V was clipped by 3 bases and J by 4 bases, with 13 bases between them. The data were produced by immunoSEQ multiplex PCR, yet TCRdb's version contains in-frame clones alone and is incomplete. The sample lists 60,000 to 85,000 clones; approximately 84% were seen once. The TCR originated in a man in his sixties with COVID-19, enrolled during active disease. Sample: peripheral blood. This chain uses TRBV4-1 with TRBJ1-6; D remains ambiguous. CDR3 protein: CASSHGITAYNSPLHF. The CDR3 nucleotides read TGCGCCAGCAGCCACGGTATAACAGCATATAATTCACCCCTCCACTTT.